The T cell receptor beta chain under discussion was sequenced for a study of graft-versus-host responses after intestinal transplantation. About the research overall: Recipients had transplants, and these were multivisceral, liver-intestinal, or isolated intestinal.

The repertoire was sequenced with immunoSEQ multiplex PCR; TCRdb's copy has only in-frame clones and lacks some. This table holds 45,000 to 55,000 clones, about 90% found once. In the case of this clone: Its antigen is not known.

Whole-study findings and limits: The marrow of recipients harbored GvH clones, and ileum or blood showed some of them first.

This CDR3 is built from 17 residues. The genes are TRBV21-1 and TRBJ1-5; the D call of TRBD1 is as the table states it, not checked on the DNA. TRBV21-1 is termed a pseudogene. This receptor was obtained from a human patient who received an intestinal transplant, so some T cells may come from the graft donor. The source was PBMCs, collected approximately 97 weeks after intestinal transplant. The CDR3 bases are TGTGCCAGCAGCAAAGTGGCAGGGGGCTATAGCAATCAGCCCCAGCATTTT. Amino acids: CASSKVAGGYSNQPQHF.